The 6 T cell receptor beta chains listed next were all sequenced from one sample in a study of blood T cells in healthy people across ages. Alongside a J-beta primer mix, a sample-barcoded 5' primer served in a second PCR lasting about 7 to 11 cycles. TCRdb processed the 5' RACE reads anew with MiXCR; each CDR3 protein has one entry. The table has about 650,000 distinct CDR3 sequences, about 30% seen once. The sample was blood. The receptors derive from a woman aged 80 or older in good health.

There are many counts of this clonotype. CDR3 protein: CASSNVGGPEKLFF. The CDR3, as DNA: TGCGCCAGCAGCAACGTAGGGGGCCCTGAAAAACTGTTTTTT. J is TRBJ1-4 and V is TRBV5-1; TRBD1 matches 7 bases. There are 14 residues in the CDR3. Germline V CDR1 and CDR2: SGHRS, YFSETQ. The trim removed 4 bases at V and 7 bases at J, leaving 7 bases unmatched. Full variable domain (missing parts from reference TRBV5-1 and TRBJ1-4): KAGVTQTPRYLIKTRGQQVTLSCSPISGHRSVSWYQQTPGQGLQFLFEYFSETQRNKGNFPGRFSGRQFSNSRSEMNVSTLELGDSALYLCASSNVGGPEKLFFGSGTQLSVL.

The sample holds a few counts of this clonotype. V is TRBV6-6 and J is TRBJ1-1, with a weak D call TRBD1 (6 bases). Germline loops: CDR1 MNHNY, CDR2 SVGAGI (reference sequence). CDR3 length: 14 amino acids. V lost 8 bases, J lost 1 base, and 14 bases lay in between. CDR3 sequence reads: CASGAGGKNTEAFF. CDR3 nucleotide sequence: TGTGCCAGCGGGGCGGGGGGCAAGAACACTGAAGCTTTCTTT.

Regarding this clonotype: This may be a read error, as it is one base from a much larger clone. J is TRBJ2-5 and V is TRBV5-4, with TRBD2 identical over 7 bases. The CDR3 sequence is 15 residues long. V dropped 4 bases and J dropped 11; count of bases not matched to a gene: 17. Germline V gene lookup returns CDR1 SGHNT and CDR2 YYREEE (reference sequence). The CDR3 DNA is TGTGCCAGCAGCCCGGATGGGGACTATGGGGATGAGCAGTACTTC. It encodes CASSPDGDYGDEQYF.

This clonotype has a count of ten or more. The chain employs TRBV6-5 and TRBJ1-2, with D possibly being TRBD1 (6 bases). V lost 2 bases and J lost 5, with 12 bases in between. The germline V gene encodes CDR1 MNHEY and CDR2 SVGAGI. The CDR3 runs to 14 residues. The CDR3 sequence: CASSYPGHPYGYTF. Here the CDR3 DNA reads TGTGCCAGCAGTTACCCGGGACACCCGTATGGCTACACCTTC.

The chain uses TRBV19 and TRBJ1-1; D remains unclear. Germline V lookup: CDR1 LNHDA, CDR2 SQIVND (reference sequence). The germline V and J ends were trimmed by 6 bases and 0 bases, with 14 bases remaining between them. The CDR3 sequence is 15 residues long. CDR3 in DNA: TGTGCCAGTAGCGGGATTAGGGTAATGAACACTGAAGCTTTCTTT. Translating it yields CASSGIRVMNTEAFF.

The V gene is TRBV4-3, the J gene TRBJ1-1; TRBD1 is a possible D gene (5 bases). The V and J ends lost 1 base and 4 bases respectively, with 10 bases between them. Germline CDR1 reads LGHNA; CDR2 reads YSLEER. This CDR3 is 14 amino acids long. Here the CDR3 reads CASSQVVGGTEAFF. CDR3 coding DNA: TGCGCCAGCAGCCAAGTAGTGGGGGGCACTGAAGCTTTCTTT.